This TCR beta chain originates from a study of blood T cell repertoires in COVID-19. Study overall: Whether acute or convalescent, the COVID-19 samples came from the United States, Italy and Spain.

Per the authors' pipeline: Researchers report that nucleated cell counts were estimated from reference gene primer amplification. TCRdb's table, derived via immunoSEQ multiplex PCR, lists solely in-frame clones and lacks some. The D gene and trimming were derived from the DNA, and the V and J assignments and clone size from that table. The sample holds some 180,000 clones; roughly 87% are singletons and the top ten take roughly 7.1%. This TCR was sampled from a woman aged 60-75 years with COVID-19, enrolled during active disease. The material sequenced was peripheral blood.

As DNA, the CDR3 is TGTGCCACCAGTGATCCGGGGACAGGGGGCACATACTACGAGCAGTACGTC. It encodes CATSDPGTGGTYYEQYV. The chain links TRBV24-1 to TRBJ2-7; 12 bases fit TRBD1. The CDR3 length is 17 residues. Germline CDR1 and CDR2: KGHDR and SFDVKD. The trim removed 3 bases at V and 3 bases at J, leaving 8 bases unmatched.